This is a list of T cell receptor beta chains from one sample in a study of T cell repertoires in cytomegalovirus infection. Their antigens are not known. TCRdb used MiXCR to reprocess the reads, holding one entry per CDR3 protein. Of approximately 140,000 distinct CDR3 sequences in the sample, about 24% were seen once. Specimen: PBMCs, sequenced either directly or after in vitro stimulation (not recorded which). These receptors originate from a human donor in good health (CMV status not recorded). Some clones in this sample may be carry-over from other donors' samples. Each CDR3 is given with its conserved first and last residue. The D gene is left open where the match is weak. Rows may omit the clone size; those that give it use once, few, many or a size class.

-,TRBV6-5,TRBJ1-2,few,TGTGCCAGCAGTTACCTTGAGGGGAGCTATGGCTACACCTTC,CASSYLEGSYGYTF
TRBD1,TRBV6-2/TRBV6-3,TRBJ2-2,many,TGTGCCAGCGAAGAGGGACAGTTCAGCACCGGGGAGCTGTTTTTT,CASEEGQFSTGELFF
TRBD1,TRBV4-3,TRBJ2-1,-,TGCGCCAACAGCCAACAGACAGGGATGGGTGAGCAGTTCTTC,CANSQQTGMGEQFF
TRBD2,TRBV5-1,TRBJ2-5,-,TGCGCCAGCAGCTTGGGAGCTAGCGGGAGGGCTTCTTTTGAGACCCAGTACTTC,CASSLGASGRASFETQYF
-,TRBV11-3,TRBJ1-4,-,TGTGCCAGCAGCTTAGGATATGGAGTTAATGAAAAACTGTTTTTT,CASSLGYGVNEKLFF
TRBD2,TRBV7-2,TRBJ2-1,many,TGTGCCAGCAGCCCCAAGAATACCGATAGGTCCCGGGAGGGTCGGAGGTATGAGCAGTTCTTC,CASSPKNTDRSREGRRYEQFF
TRBD2,TRBV7-2,TRBJ2-1,many,TGTGCCAGCAGCTCATATACGGGGGGAGGGAGACCCTACAATGAGCAGTTCTTC,CASSSYTGGGRPYNEQFF
-,TRBV7-8,TRBJ1-1,many,TGTGCCACGGGGGCACAGGCTCATATGAACACTGAAGCTTTCTTT,CATGAQAHMNTEAFF
TRBD1,TRBV7-9,TRBJ1-1,-,TGTGCCAGCAGGGACCTGGGACAGGGTGAGAGCACTGAAGCTTTCTTT,CASRDLGQGESTEAFF
-,TRBV30,TRBJ1-1,-,TGTGCCTGGAAAAAACCAGGCCCGAACACTGAAGCTTTCTTT,CAWKKPGPNTEAFF
-,TRBV28,TRBJ1-1,few,TGTGCCAGCAGTCCACCCGGCAGGGTCACTGAAGCTTTCTTT,CASSPPGRVTEAFF
-,TRBV7-6,TRBJ2-5,-,TGTGCCAGCACCGGCGGCTTAGAGACCCAGTACTTC,CASTGGLETQYF
-,TRBV12-3/TRBV12-4,TRBJ2-5,few,TGTGCCAGCAGTTCGGGCGATGGTGAAGAGACCCAGTACTTC,CASSSGDGEETQYF
TRBD2,TRBV4-1,TRBJ2-4,-,TGCGCCAGCAGCCCGGGGGGGGGATTCCTAGCCAAAAACATTCAGTACTTC,CASSPGGGFLAKNIQYF
TRBD1,TRBV7-2,TRBJ1-2,many,TGTGCCAGCAGCACCCGGGACAGCAACTATGGCTACACCTTC,CASSTRDSNYGYTF
TRBD2,TRBV5-6,TRBJ2-5,-,TGTGCCAGCAGCGAAAGACTAGCGGGAGAAGAGACCCAGTACTTC,CASSERLAGEETQYF
-,TRBV11-3,TRBJ2-1,-,TGTGCCAGCAGCTTAGGTGCTGACCAGAGGATCGATGAGCAGTTCTTC,CASSLGADQRIDEQFF
TRBD2,TRBV28,TRBJ2-5,few,TGTGCCAGCAGTTCCATTTGGACTAGCGGGAACCAAGAGACCCAGTACTTC,CASSSIWTSGNQETQYF
-,TRBV11-2,TRBJ1-3,few,TGTGCCAGCAGCCGTACCGACTCTGGAAACACCATATATTTT,CASSRTDSGNTIYF
TRBD2,TRBV30,TRBJ2-1,-,TGTGCCTGGAGTGTACATATCTGGGCTAGCGGGAGAATAGAAAATGAGCAGTTCTTC,CAWSVHIWASGRIENEQFF
-,TRBV10-2,TRBJ1-1,-,TGCGCCAGCAGTGTTTTGGGGCCGAACACTGAAGCTTTCTTT,CASSVLGPNTEAFF
TRBD2,TRBV7-9,TRBJ2-3,once,TGTGCCAGCAGCTTAGTTGCGGGAGGGGGGGATACGCAGTATTTT,CASSLVAGGGDTQYF
-,TRBV7-6,TRBJ1-1,-,TGTGCCAGCAGCTTAGGACCCCCAGATGAAGCTTTCTTT,CASSLGPPDEAFF
TRBD1,TRBV7-2,TRBJ2-5,many,TGTGCCAGCAGCCCACGGACAGGATTTTCGGTCCAGTACTTC,CASSPRTGFSVQYF
TRBD2,TRBV12-3/TRBV12-4,TRBJ2-5,-,TGTGCCAGCGCCAGACTCACTAGCGGGAGTGCAGAGACCCAGTACTTC,CASARLTSGSAETQYF
TRBD1,TRBV6-6,TRBJ1-6,many,TGTGCCAGCAGTTACACTTCCCATGACAGGGGGAATAATTCACCCCTCCACTTT,CASSYTSHDRGNNSPLHF
TRBD2,TRBV15,TRBJ2-3,-,TGTGCCACCAGCAGAGTAGCGGGAGGTTCAGATACGCAGTATTTT,CATSRVAGGSDTQYF
TRBD1,TRBV20-1,TRBJ1-4,-,TGCAGTGCCCTCGACAGGGTCTTAGATAATGAAAAACTGTTTTTT,CSALDRVLDNEKLFF
-,TRBV12-5,TRBJ1-5,-,TGTGCTAGTGGTTTGGGACCCATTATAGATAGCAATCAGCCCCAGCATTTT,CASGLGPIIDSNQPQHF
-,TRBV6-6,TRBJ1-3,-,TGTGCCAGTGGGGATCCTCCGAGGGGAAACACCATATATTTT,CASGDPPRGNTIYF
TRBD2,TRBV20-1,TRBJ2-7,-,TGCAGTGCTAGAGAGGCTAGCGGGACCTACGAGCAGTACTTC,CSAREASGTYEQYF
-,TRBV5-1,TRBJ2-3,-,TGCGCCAGCGGGGAAGGGTTCGCTAGCACAGATACGCAGTATTTT,CASGEGFASTDTQYF
-,TRBV12-3/TRBV12-4,TRBJ2-3,many,TGTGCCAGCAGCCACGGTGGAGCAGATACGCAGTATTTT,CASSHGGADTQYF
-,TRBV29-1,TRBJ1-3,few,TGCAGCGCCGCTTCTCAGCCAGGGGGAAACACCATATATTTT,CSAASQPGGNTIYF
-,TRBV29-1,TRBJ2-1,-,TGCAGCGTTGAAGGGGGAGAGGACACAGCCTACAATGAGCAGTTCTTC,CSVEGGEDTAYNEQFF
-,TRBV5-4,TRBJ2-1,-,TGTGCCAGCAGCTGGGGACTGAGTGAGCAGTTCTTC,CASSWGLSEQFF
TRBD2,TRBV19,TRBJ2-1,few,TGTGCCAGTAGCAAGCTAGCGGGAGTTCGCAATGAGCAGTTCTTC,CASSKLAGVRNEQFF
TRBD2,TRBV6-2/TRBV6-3,TRBJ2-5,-,TGTGCCAGCAGCCCCGGCAGCGGGAGGTCAGAGACCCAGTACTTC,CASSPGSGRSETQYF
TRBD2,TRBV7-2,TRBJ2-4,many,TGTGCCACGCAGCGGGAGGGCCTGAATTTAGGCAAAAACATTCAGTACTTC,CATQREGLNLGKNIQYF
TRBD1,TRBV12-3/TRBV12-4,TRBJ1-3,-,TGTGCCAGCAGGAAAACAGGGGGAGGAAACACCATATATTTT,CASRKTGGGNTIYF
-,TRBV29-1,TRBJ2-3,once,TGCAGCGTTGAGAGGGCAGGAGATACGCAGTATTTT,CSVERAGDTQYF
-,TRBV12-5,TRBJ2-1,-,TGTGCTAGTGGTCCCGGGGGTCCCTTCGATGAGCAGTTCTTC,CASGPGGPFDEQFF
-,TRBV6-2/TRBV6-3,TRBJ2-3,few,TGTGCCACCTCTTACCCCACAGATACGCAGTATTTT,CATSYPTDTQYF
-,TRBV27,TRBJ1-6,few,TGTGCCAGCAGCCTTTCTAATAATTCACCCCTCCACTTT,CASSLSNNSPLHF
TRBD2,TRBV6-6,TRBJ2-1,-,TGTGCCAGCAGGGCTAGCGGGACAAACTCCTACAATGAGCAGTTCTTC,CASRASGTNSYNEQFF
TRBD2,TRBV20-1,TRBJ2-3,-,TGCAGTGCTAGTTTCGGGGGAGGGTTCACAGATACGCAGTATTTT,CSASFGGGFTDTQYF
-,TRBV6-1,TRBJ1-1,many,TGTGCCAGCAGACCCCTGAACACTGAAGCTTTCTTT,CASRPLNTEAFF
-,TRBV10-3,TRBJ2-3,-,TGTGCCATCAGTAGCAGAGCAGATACGCAGTATTTT,CAISSRADTQYF
TRBD1,TRBV7-2,TRBJ2-7,many,TGTGCCAGCAGCTCGAACAGGGTGGGACAGGGCCGTTACGAGCAGTACTTC,CASSSNRVGQGRYEQYF
TRBD1,TRBV18,TRBJ2-7,-,TGTGCCAGCTCACCCGAGGACAGGGACAGCTCCTACGAGCAGTACTTC,CASSPEDRDSSYEQYF
-,TRBV6-5,TRBJ2-1,few,TGTGCCAGCAGTTACATGCGGGGAGGAGGACACAATGAGCAGTTCTTC,CASSYMRGGGHNEQFF
TRBD1,TRBV7-2,TRBJ1-6,few,TGTGCCAGCCTACCAGGGACAGGGGATTCACCCCTCCACTTT,CASLPGTGDSPLHF
TRBD2,TRBV7-2,TRBJ2-3,many,TGTGCCAGCACCGACCGACTAGCGGGGGGCACAGATACGCAGTATTTT,CASTDRLAGGTDTQYF
-,TRBV20-1,TRBJ2-1,few,TGCAGTGCTGGATCTAGGGATGAGCAGTTCTTC,CSAGSRDEQFF
TRBD2,TRBV12-3/TRBV12-4,TRBJ2-1,-,TGTGCCAGTAGCGGGCTGAGCTCCTACAATGAGCAGTTCTTC,CASSGLSSYNEQFF
TRBD1,TRBV7-2,TRBJ1-1,-,TGTGCCAGCGGTCTACAGGGGTTGAACACTGAAGCTTTCTTT,CASGLQGLNTEAFF
-,TRBV4-3,TRBJ1-5,many,TGCGCCAGCAGCCAAGATTTACGGGGGTCGATCGGTCAGCCCCAGCATTTT,CASSQDLRGSIGQPQHF
TRBD2,TRBV20-1,TRBJ2-1,once,TGCAGTGCTAGAGATCATAGCGGGAGGGCCCCCTCCCGAGTATACAATGAGCAGTTCTTC,CSARDHSGRAPSRVYNEQFF
-,TRBV10-3,TRBJ2-5,many,TGTGCCATCAGTGAGTCGTTGCGGGCCCAAGAGACCCAGTACTTC,CAISESLRAQETQYF
-,TRBV5-4,TRBJ2-3,once,TGTGCCAGCAGCTCAACAGGTAGCACAGATACGCAGTATTTT,CASSSTGSTDTQYF